This T cell receptor beta chain appears in the sequencing data of a study of a mutant IDH1 vaccine in newly diagnosed glioma. As concerns this clone: Its antigen is unknown.

As for time point: week 11, during vaccination. Vaccination comprised doses that each held 300 ug of mutant IDH1 20-mer peptide, plus topical imiquimod. General study points: Pseudoprogression appeared independent of alterations in top peripheral clonotypes.

Libraries were prepared by immunoSEQ multiplex PCR; TCRdb keeps only in-frame clonotypes and omits some of them. This sample has about 120,000 clones, with 80% found just once. The J segment lost 7 bases and the V segment lost 1 base, leaving 5 bases of the junction unmatched. This CDR3 contains 15 residues. Germline loops: CDR1 GTSNPN, CDR2 SVGIG (reference sequence). Here the sequenced sample was PBMCs, taken from a glioma patient whose treatment included an IDH1 peptide vaccine. The chain carries TRBV30 and TRBJ1-6, with 9 nucleotides matching TRBD1. This receptor was taken from a man in his forties or fifties with glioma. CDR3 residues: CAWSAAGTGNSPLHF. DNA of the CDR3: TGTGCCTGGAGTGCCGCCGGGACAGGGAATTCACCCCTCCACTTT.